Listed below are T cell receptor beta chains from one sample, sequenced in a study of monozygotic twins with inflammatory bowel disease. TCRdb reprocessed the 5' RACE reads and reports one entry per CDR3 protein, with no DNA. The sample holds some 330,000 distinct CDR3 sequences. The sequenced sample was blood. Receptor source: a human donor with ulcerative colitis or Crohn's disease, or a healthy co-twin of an affected twin (not recorded which). The CDR3 runs from the conserved cysteine through the conserved F or W.

V gene: TRBV28; CDR3 length: 15; J gene: TRBJ2-2; CDR3 protein: CASRTGVLYTGELFF
V gene: TRBV20-1; CDR3 length: 15; J gene: TRBJ2-7; CDR3 protein: CSARRLAGGIYEQYF
V gene: TRBV29-1; CDR3 length: 15; J gene: TRBJ2-4; CDR3 protein: CSAIDRGRAKNIQYF
V gene: TRBV7-2; CDR3 length: 14; J gene: TRBJ2-7; CDR3 protein: CASSLAHSSYEQYF
V gene: TRBV12-3/TRBV12-4; CDR3 length: 12; J gene: TRBJ1-2; CDR3 protein: CASSLPPYGYTF
V gene: TRBV6-6; CDR3 length: 14; J gene: TRBJ2-1; CDR3 protein: CASNLGLAENEQFF
V gene: TRBV28; CDR3 length: 15; J gene: TRBJ1-5; CDR3 protein: CASSLTVVGNQPQHF
V gene: TRBV7-9; CDR3 length: 14; J gene: TRBJ2-2; CDR3 protein: CASSFIRETGELFF
V gene: TRBV5-1; CDR3 length: 13; J gene: TRBJ1-2; CDR3 protein: CASSQPRGNGYTF
V gene: TRBV20-1; CDR3 length: 15; J gene: TRBJ2-4; CDR3 protein: CSARDRLSSKNIQYF
V gene: TRBV7-8; CDR3 length: 17; J gene: TRBJ2-3; CDR3 protein: CASSGKGQTTYTDTQYF
V gene: TRBV20-1; CDR3 length: 15; J gene: TRBJ2-1; CDR3 protein: CSAASGGFPYNEQFF
V gene: TRBV7-2; CDR3 length: 15; J gene: TRBJ2-7; CDR3 protein: CASSHGGGTSYEQYF
V gene: TRBV5-5; CDR3 length: 15; J gene: TRBJ2-4; CDR3 protein: CASSRSTGRSGIQYF
V gene: TRBV5-1; CDR3 length: 18; J gene: TRBJ2-2; CDR3 protein: CASSPWTGRTFGTGELFF
V gene: TRBV10-3; CDR3 length: 14; J gene: TRBJ2-7; CDR3 protein: CAISEFAGIDEQYF
V gene: TRBV11-2; CDR3 length: 11; J gene: TRBJ2-7; CDR3 protein: CASSLHLEQYF
V gene: TRBV28; CDR3 length: 12; J gene: TRBJ2-3; CDR3 protein: CASRPSTDTQYF
V gene: TRBV5-5; CDR3 length: 12; J gene: TRBJ2-7; CDR3 protein: CASGYSVYEQYF
V gene: TRBV19; CDR3 length: 16; J gene: TRBJ2-3; CDR3 protein: CASSTGRPLGTDTQYF
V gene: TRBV5-5; CDR3 length: 13; J gene: TRBJ1-1; CDR3 protein: CASSFKGPTEAFF
V gene: TRBV5-1; CDR3 length: 15; J gene: TRBJ2-7; CDR3 protein: CASSSSGTGHNEQNF